A single sample is the source of the 5 T cell receptor beta chains below, sequenced in a study of T cell repertoires in cytomegalovirus infection. TCRdb fed the reads into MiXCR, producing one record per CDR3 protein. The data show over 300,000 distinct CDR3 sequences, roughly 17% seen once. Material: PBMCs. The receptors were gathered from a human donor in good health (CMV status not recorded). Some clones in this sample may be carry-over from other donors' samples.

This clonotype came up many times. This chain uses TRBV4-1 with TRBJ2-1; 9 nucleotides line up with TRBD2. The CDR3 extends over 16 amino acids. Germline lookup yields CDR1 MGHRA and CDR2 YSYEKL. Trimming cost V 0 bases and J 7 bases; bases outside gene matches: 7. CDR3 residues: CASSQEVLAGRNEQFF. Here the CDR3 DNA reads TGCGCCAGCAGCCAAGAGGTCCTAGCGGGGCGGAATGAGCAGTTCTTC.

This clonotype was seen at least ten times. The chain has TRBV7-2 and TRBJ1-4; D is ambiguous. The CDR3 is made up of 13 amino acids. V dropped 3 bases and J dropped 0 bases, with 2 bases sitting between them. Germline V gene data show CDR1 as SGHTA and CDR2 as FQGNSA. The CDR3 here is CASSFATNEKLFF. CDR3 nucleotides: TGTGCCAGCAGCTTCGCAACTAATGAAAAACTGTTTTTT.

There are many counts of this clonotype. The CDR3 nucleotides are TGTGCCAGCAGCCTGACCTCCGTGGTGAACACCGGGGAGCTGTTTTTT. This codes for CASSLTSVVNTGELFF. The V and J genes are TRBV7-6 and TRBJ2-2; no clear D gene. The germline CDR1 and CDR2 sequences are SGHVS and FNYEAQ. The V and J ends lost 5 bases and 1 base respectively, with 14 bases between them. The CDR3 contains 16 residues. The full variable domain, rest sourced from reference TRBV7-6 and TRBJ2-2, is GAGVSQSPRYKVTKRGQDVALRCDPISGHVSLYWYRQALGQGPEFLTYFNYEAQQDKSGLPNDRFSAERPEGSISTLTIQRTEQRDSAMYRCASSLTSVVNTGELFFGEGSRLTVL.

This clonotype was observed many times. This chain connects TRBV6-1 to TRBJ1-2; 11 bases align to TRBD1. This CDR3 region has 17 residues. J gave up 0 bases and V 6 bases, and 9 bases lay outside the gene matches. Germline V lookup: CDR1 MNHNS, CDR2 SASEGT. The CDR3, as DNA: TGTGCCAGCAGGGAAAATTCGGGACAGGGGGCTAACTATGGCTACACCTTC. This sequence encodes CASRENSGQGANYGYTF.

The chain joins TRBV25-1 to TRBJ1-2; TRBD1 might be the D (6 bases). Trimming took off 3 bases at V and 2 bases at J, with 7 bases between the two ends. Germline CDR1 MGHDK, CDR2 SYGVNS. CDR3 length: 13 amino acids. CDR3 DNA: TGTGCCAGCAGTGATGACAGGAACTATGGCTACACCTTC. As protein: CASSDDRNYGYTF.